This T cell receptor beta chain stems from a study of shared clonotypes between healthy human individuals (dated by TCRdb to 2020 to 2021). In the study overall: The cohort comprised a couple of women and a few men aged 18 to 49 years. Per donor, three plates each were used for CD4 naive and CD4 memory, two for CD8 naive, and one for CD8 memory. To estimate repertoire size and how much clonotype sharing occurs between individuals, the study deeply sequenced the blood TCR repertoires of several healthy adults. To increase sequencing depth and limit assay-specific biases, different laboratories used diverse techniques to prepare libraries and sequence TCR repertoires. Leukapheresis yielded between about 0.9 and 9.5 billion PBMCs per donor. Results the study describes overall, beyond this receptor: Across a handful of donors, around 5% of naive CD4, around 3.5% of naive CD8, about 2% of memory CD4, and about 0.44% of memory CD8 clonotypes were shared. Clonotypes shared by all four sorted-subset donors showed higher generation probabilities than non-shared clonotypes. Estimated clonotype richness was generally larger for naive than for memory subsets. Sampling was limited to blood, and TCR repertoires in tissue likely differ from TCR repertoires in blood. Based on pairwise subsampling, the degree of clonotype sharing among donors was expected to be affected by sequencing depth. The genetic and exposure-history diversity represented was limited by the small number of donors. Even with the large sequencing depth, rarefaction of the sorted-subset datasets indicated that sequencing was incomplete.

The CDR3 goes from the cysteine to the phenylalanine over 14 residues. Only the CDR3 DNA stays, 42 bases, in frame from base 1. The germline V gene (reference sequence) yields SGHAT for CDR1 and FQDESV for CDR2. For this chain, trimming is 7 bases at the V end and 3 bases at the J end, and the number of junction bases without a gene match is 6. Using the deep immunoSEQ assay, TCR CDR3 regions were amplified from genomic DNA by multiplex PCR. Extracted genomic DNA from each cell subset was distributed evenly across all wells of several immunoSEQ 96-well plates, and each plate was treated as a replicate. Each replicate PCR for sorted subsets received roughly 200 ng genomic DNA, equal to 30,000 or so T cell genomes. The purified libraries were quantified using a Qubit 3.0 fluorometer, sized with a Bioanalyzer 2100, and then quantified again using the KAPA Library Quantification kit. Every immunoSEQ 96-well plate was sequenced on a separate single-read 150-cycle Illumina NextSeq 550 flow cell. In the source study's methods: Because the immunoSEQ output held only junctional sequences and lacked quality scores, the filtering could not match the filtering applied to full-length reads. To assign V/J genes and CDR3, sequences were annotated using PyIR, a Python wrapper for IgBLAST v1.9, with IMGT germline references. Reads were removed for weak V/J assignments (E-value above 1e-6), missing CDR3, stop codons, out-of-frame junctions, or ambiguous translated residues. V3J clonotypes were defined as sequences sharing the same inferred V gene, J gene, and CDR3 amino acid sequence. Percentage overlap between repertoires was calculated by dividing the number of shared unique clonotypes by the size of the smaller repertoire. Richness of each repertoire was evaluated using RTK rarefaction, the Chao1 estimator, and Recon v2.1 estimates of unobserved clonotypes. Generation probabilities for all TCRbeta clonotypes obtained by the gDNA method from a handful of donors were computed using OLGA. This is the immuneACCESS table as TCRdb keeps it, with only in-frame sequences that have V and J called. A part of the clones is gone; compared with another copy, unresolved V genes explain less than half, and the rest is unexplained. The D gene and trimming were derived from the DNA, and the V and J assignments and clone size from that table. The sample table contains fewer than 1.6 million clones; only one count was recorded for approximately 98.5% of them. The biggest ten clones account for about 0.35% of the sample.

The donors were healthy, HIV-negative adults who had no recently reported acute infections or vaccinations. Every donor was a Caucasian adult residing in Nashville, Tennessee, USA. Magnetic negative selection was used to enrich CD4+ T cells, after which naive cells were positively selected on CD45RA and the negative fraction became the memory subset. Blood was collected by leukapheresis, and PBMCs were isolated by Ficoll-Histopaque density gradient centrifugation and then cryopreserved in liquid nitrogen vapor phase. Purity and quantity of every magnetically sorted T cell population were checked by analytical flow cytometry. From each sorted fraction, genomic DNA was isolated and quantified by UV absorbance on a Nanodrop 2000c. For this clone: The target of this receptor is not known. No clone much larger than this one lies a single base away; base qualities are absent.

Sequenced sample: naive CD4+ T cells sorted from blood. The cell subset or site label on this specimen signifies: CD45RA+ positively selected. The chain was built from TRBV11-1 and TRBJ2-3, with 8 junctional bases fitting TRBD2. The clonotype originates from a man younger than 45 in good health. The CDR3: CASTPGGGTDTQYF. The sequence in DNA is TGTGCCAGCACTCCGGGAGGGGGTACAGATACGCAGTATTTT.